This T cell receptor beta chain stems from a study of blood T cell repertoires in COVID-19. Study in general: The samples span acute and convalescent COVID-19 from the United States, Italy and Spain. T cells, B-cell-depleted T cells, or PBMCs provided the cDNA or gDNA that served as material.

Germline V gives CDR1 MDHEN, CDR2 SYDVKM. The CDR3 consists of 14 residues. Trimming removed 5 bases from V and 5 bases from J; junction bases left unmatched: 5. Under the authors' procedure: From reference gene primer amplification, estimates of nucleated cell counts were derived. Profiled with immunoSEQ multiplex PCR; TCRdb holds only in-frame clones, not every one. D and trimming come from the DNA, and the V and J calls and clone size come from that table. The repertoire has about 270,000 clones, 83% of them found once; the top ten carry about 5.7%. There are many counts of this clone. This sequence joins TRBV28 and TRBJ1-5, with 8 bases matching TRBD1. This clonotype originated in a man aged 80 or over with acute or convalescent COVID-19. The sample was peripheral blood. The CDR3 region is CASSPGGAYQPQHF. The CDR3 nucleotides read TGTGCCAGCAGTCCAGGGGGCGCCTATCAGCCCCAGCATTTT.